This T cell receptor (beta chain) was obtained from a study of cytomegalovirus exposure and HLA in healthy donors. The donors were members of the validation cohort, which comprised about 130 subjects and was separate from the first cohort of roughly 700 subjects. Germline V gene lookup returns CDR1 SEHNR and CDR2 FQNEAQ (reference sequence). Deletions cut 2 bases from V and 3 bases from J, with 2 bases between. CDR3 length equals 11 residues. This clone was detected a few times. Its target is unknown. Study observations and caveats: Associated with cytomegalovirus, according to the listing, were some 150 TCR beta chains. Cytomegalovirus status, reportedly, was diagnosed with high specificity and sensitivity by the classifier. Specific recognition of CMV antigens was confirmed in vitro for a few chains (all CMV-associated).

The data were produced by immunoSEQ multiplex PCR, yet TCRdb's version contains in-frame clones alone and is incomplete. The table has approximately 110,000 clones, over 90% seen once. The source material was PBMCs. V gene TRBV7-9 combines with J gene TRBJ2-7; no firm D call. The clonotype originates from a woman in her late teens or twenties in good health and CMV-seronegative. CDR3 in amino acids: CASSLYYEQYF. The CDR3 DNA reads TGTGCCAGCAGCTTATACTACGAGCAGTACTTC.